The rows below give T cell receptor beta chains drawn from one sample of a study of T cell changes during pregnancy in multiple sclerosis. The assay was immunoSEQ multiplex PCR, and TCRdb's table has in-frame clones only and misses some. The table shows 45,000 to 70,000 clones, with approximately 92% occurring only once. The sample in question was CD4+ T cells from peripheral blood mononuclear cells, obtained after pregnancy. These receptors were obtained from a female donor with multiple sclerosis, enrolled in a pregnancy study. CDR3s include the opening cysteine and the closing phenylalanine or tryptophan. The D gene is left open where the match is weak. A clone size is listed for some rows: how often the clone was seen (once, few, many), or a class if it is expanded.

d_call: .
clone_size: many
v_call: TRBV5-5
j_call: TRBJ1-2
cdr3_aa: CASSLAVVITGKSGYTF
cdr3_nt: TGTGCCAGCAGCTTGGCAGTGGTTATAACAGGGAAGTCTGGCTACACCTTC

d_call: TRBD2
clone_size: few
v_call: TRBV5-1
j_call: TRBJ2-1
cdr3_aa: CASSGGGFSGGYEQFF
cdr3_nt: TGCGCCAGCAGCGGCGGGGGGTTTAGCGGGGGTTATGAGCAGTTCTTC

d_call: .
clone_size: .
v_call: TRBV9
j_call: TRBJ1-3
cdr3_aa: CASSVGRDSSGNTIYF
cdr3_nt: TGTGCCAGCAGCGTAGGGAGGGACTCATCTGGAAACACCATATATTTT

d_call: .
clone_size: .
v_call: TRBV29-1
j_call: TRBJ2-5
cdr3_aa: CSVEKRGASVETQYF
cdr3_nt: TGCAGCGTTGAAAAACGGGGGGCTAGCGTGGAGACCCAGTACTTC

d_call: TRBD1
clone_size: .
v_call: TRBV19
j_call: TRBJ2-5
cdr3_aa: CASSIRDRGQETQYF
cdr3_nt: TGTGCCAGTAGTATACGGGACAGGGGCCAAGAGACCCAGTACTTC

d_call: TRBD2
clone_size: .
v_call: TRBV9
j_call: TRBJ2-3
cdr3_aa: CASNVAGGASTDTQYF
cdr3_nt: TGTGCCAGCAACGTAGCGGGGGGAGCTAGCACAGATACGCAGTATTTT

d_call: TRBD1
clone_size: .
v_call: TRBV7-2
j_call: TRBJ1-2
cdr3_aa: CASSLAGTGVGYTF
cdr3_nt: TGTGCCAGCAGCTTAGCAGGGACAGGGGTCGGCTACACCTTC

d_call: .
clone_size: .
v_call: TRBV7-8
j_call: TRBJ1-2
cdr3_aa: CASSLVPDTGVGYTF
cdr3_nt: TGTGCCAGCAGCTTAGTGCCGGACACGGGGGTTGGCTACACCTTC

d_call: .
clone_size: .
v_call: TRBV19
j_call: TRBJ1-2
cdr3_aa: CASSIGGRGFYGYTF
cdr3_nt: TGTGCCAGTAGTATAGGGGGCAGGGGATTTTATGGCTACACCTTC

d_call: .
clone_size: .
v_call: TRBV6-6
j_call: TRBJ2-2
cdr3_aa: CASSYFARANGELFF
cdr3_nt: TGTGCCAGCAGTTACTTTGCCAGGGCAAACGGGGAGCTGTTTTTT

d_call: .
clone_size: .
v_call: TRBV7-6
j_call: TRBJ1-1
cdr3_aa: CASSLGLSNTEAFF
cdr3_nt: TGTGCCAGCAGCTTAGGTCTTTCGAACACTGAAGCTTTCTTT

d_call: TRBD1
clone_size: .
v_call: TRBV2
j_call: TRBJ1-2
cdr3_aa: CASSVLQGSYGYTF
cdr3_nt: TGTGCCAGCAGCGTCTTACAGGGGAGCTATGGCTACACCTTC

d_call: .
clone_size: .
v_call: TRBV7-6
j_call: TRBJ2-7
cdr3_aa: CASSLGGLYEQYF
cdr3_nt: TGTGCCAGCAGCTTAGGAGGGTTATACGAGCAGTACTTC

d_call: TRBD2
clone_size: .
v_call: TRBV7-2
j_call: TRBJ2-7
cdr3_aa: CASSLSGAGGPSYEQYF
cdr3_nt: TGTGCCAGCAGCTTGAGTGGAGCGGGGGGACCCTCCTACGAGCAGTACTTC

d_call: TRBD1
clone_size: once
v_call: TRBV5-4
j_call: TRBJ1-2
cdr3_aa: CASSSPTRTGAYGYTF
cdr3_nt: TGTGCCAGCAGCTCCCCGACGAGGACAGGGGCCTATGGCTACACCTTC

d_call: .
clone_size: .
v_call: TRBV27
j_call: TRBJ2-7
cdr3_aa: CASRTTGLESSYEQYF
cdr3_nt: TGTGCCAGCAGAACGACAGGATTAGAGTCCTCCTACGAGCAGTACTTC

d_call: .
clone_size: .
v_call: TRBV5-6
j_call: TRBJ2-2
cdr3_aa: CASSFSLGLEAGELFF
cdr3_nt: TGTGCCAGCAGCTTTTCTTTGGGGCTTGAGGCCGGGGAGCTGTTTTTT

d_call: TRBD2
clone_size: .
v_call: TRBV5-4
j_call: TRBJ2-7
cdr3_aa: CASSGRAGDPAGEQYF
cdr3_nt: TGTGCCAGCAGCGGGAGGGCGGGCGACCCTGCCGGCGAGCAGTACTTC

d_call: .
clone_size: .
v_call: TRBV7-8
j_call: TRBJ2-3
cdr3_aa: CASSFHMGASSADTQYF
cdr3_nt: TGTGCCAGCAGCTTTCATATGGGGGCTAGCTCGGCAGATACGCAGTATTTT

d_call: TRBD2
clone_size: .
v_call: TRBV5-1
j_call: TRBJ2-3
cdr3_aa: CASSLGLAGTDTQYF
cdr3_nt: TGCGCCAGCAGCTTGGGACTAGCGGGGACAGATACGCAGTATTTT

d_call: .
clone_size: .
v_call: TRBV7-2
j_call: TRBJ1-6
cdr3_aa: CASSPDSPPLHF
cdr3_nt: TGTGCCAGCAGTCCGGACAGCCCACCCCTCCACTTT

d_call: TRBD2
clone_size: .
v_call: TRBV9
j_call: TRBJ2-3
cdr3_aa: CASSVDPGGAVDTQYF
cdr3_nt: TGTGCCAGCAGCGTAGATCCCGGGGGGGCCGTAGATACGCAGTATTTT

d_call: .
clone_size: .
v_call: TRBV7-9
j_call: TRBJ2-1
cdr3_aa: CASSFSFPRGPSFYNEQFF
cdr3_nt: TGTGCCAGCAGCTTCAGTTTCCCCCGTGGCCCCTCTTTCTACAATGAGCAGTTCTTC

d_call: .
clone_size: .
v_call: TRBV6-5
j_call: TRBJ2-2
cdr3_aa: CASSYSPPGTGELFF
cdr3_nt: TGTGCCAGCAGTTATAGTCCACCCGGTACCGGGGAGCTGTTTTTT

d_call: .
clone_size: .
v_call: TRBV2
j_call: TRBJ2-2
cdr3_aa: CASSGLGGGTGELFF
cdr3_nt: TGTGCCAGCAGTGGTTTGGGAGGGGGGACCGGGGAGCTGTTTTTT

d_call: .
clone_size: .
v_call: TRBV5-4
j_call: TRBJ2-1
cdr3_aa: CASSLPLHGSNEQFF
cdr3_nt: TGTGCCAGCAGCTTGCCACTACACGGGTCGAATGAGCAGTTCTTC

d_call: .
clone_size: .
v_call: TRBV5-4
j_call: TRBJ1-1
cdr3_aa: CASSNRVRGTEAFF
cdr3_nt: TGTGCCAGCAGCAACAGGGTGAGGGGCACTGAAGCTTTCTTT

d_call: TRBD2
clone_size: .
v_call: TRBV28
j_call: TRBJ2-7
cdr3_aa: CASSSGGLDYEQYF
cdr3_nt: TGTGCCAGTTCGAGCGGGGGGCTAGACTACGAGCAGTACTTC

d_call: TRBD1
clone_size: .
v_call: TRBV10-3
j_call: TRBJ2-3
cdr3_aa: CATTGYHSDTQYF
cdr3_nt: TGTGCCACGACAGGGTATCATTCAGATACGCAGTATTTT

d_call: .
clone_size: many
v_call: TRBV7-2
j_call: TRBJ2-2
cdr3_aa: CASSANRATGELFF
cdr3_nt: TGTGCCAGCAGCGCTAACAGGGCCACCGGGGAGCTGTTTTTT

d_call: TRBD1
clone_size: .
v_call: TRBV18
j_call: TRBJ2-7
cdr3_aa: CASSLDRGSYEQYF
cdr3_nt: TGTGCCAGCTCGCTAGACAGGGGGTCCTACGAGCAGTACTTC

d_call: TRBD1
clone_size: once
v_call: TRBV11-3
j_call: TRBJ1-1
cdr3_aa: CASSLGQGRTEAFF
cdr3_nt: TGTGCCAGCAGCTTGGGACAGGGGAGGACTGAAGCTTTCTTT

d_call: .
clone_size: .
v_call: TRBV7-2
j_call: TRBJ1-5
cdr3_aa: CASSPTGLNQPQHF
cdr3_nt: TGTGCCAGCAGCCCAACAGGGTTGAATCAGCCCCAGCATTTT

d_call: TRBD2
clone_size: .
v_call: TRBV7-2
j_call: TRBJ2-1
cdr3_aa: CASSYGLAGGEQFF
cdr3_nt: TGTGCCAGCAGCTACGGGCTAGCGGGGGGTGAGCAGTTCTTC

d_call: TRBD1
clone_size: once
v_call: TRBV7-8
j_call: TRBJ2-2
cdr3_aa: CASSLRDRELSGELFF
cdr3_nt: TGTGCCAGCAGCTTACGGGACAGGGAACTCTCCGGGGAGCTGTTTTTT

d_call: .
clone_size: .
v_call: TRBV7-9
j_call: TRBJ1-5
cdr3_aa: CASSLGLRGNQPQHF
cdr3_nt: TGTGCCAGCAGCTTAGGACTTCGAGGCAATCAGCCCCAGCATTTT

d_call: .
clone_size: .
v_call: TRBV4-3
j_call: TRBJ1-2
cdr3_aa: CASSQAGARYGYTF
cdr3_nt: TGCGCCAGCAGCCAGGCAGGGGCTCGCTATGGCTACACCTTC